The 3 T cell receptor beta chains presented below share a single source sample, sequenced in a study of cytomegalovirus exposure and HLA in healthy donors. PCR amplification relied on 60 Vbeta primers (plus 13 Jbeta primers). The protocol was immunoSEQ multiplex PCR, while the TCRdb copy is restricted to in-frame clones and leaves out a portion. The sample holds under 200,000 clones; about four fifths are singletons and the top ten take roughly 13%. What was sequenced was PBMCs. The receptors stem from a woman aged 45-60 years in good health and CMV-seronegative.

J is TRBJ1-1 and V is TRBV4-1, with a possible D match to TRBD1 (6 bases). From germline, CDR1 is MGHRA and CDR2 YSYEKL. V was cut by 3 bases and J by 6 bases, with 14 bases left in between. The CDR3 length is 14 residues. The CDR3 DNA reads TGCGCCAGCAGCCACCTCCAGGGGACCGCTGAAGCTTTCTTT. Protein product: CASSHLQGTAEAFF.

As regards this clone: Additional DNA sequences in this sample encode the identical CDR3. This sequence joins TRBV11-2 and TRBJ2-1; 7 nucleotides match TRBD2. Germline V gene lookup returns CDR1 SGHAT and CDR2 FQNNGV. The CDR3 consists of 15 residues. J lost 0 bases, V lost 5 bases, and 4 bases had no gene match. In nucleotides, the CDR3 is TGTGCCAGCAGCCTCGGGGGGAGCTCCTACAATGAGCAGTTCTTC. The encoded protein is CASSLGGSSYNEQFF.

The gene calls are TRBV7-3 and TRBJ2-5; D uncertain. This CDR3 has 15 residues. From germline, CDR1 is SGHTA and CDR2 FQGTGA. V was cut by 2 bases and J by 1 base, with 11 bases left in between. This chain's CDR3 is CASSLQPGSQETQYF. The CDR3 nucleotides are TGTGCCAGCAGCTTACAACCAGGTTCCCAAGAGACCCAGTACTTC.